This TCR beta chain was retrieved from a study of T-cell memory formation after mild COVID-19. Study context: TCR clusters were mostly donor specific.

TCRdb used MiXCR to reprocess the 5' RACE reads, holding one entry per CDR3 protein. The table lists 200,000 to 300,000 distinct CDR3 sequences, around a tenth of them singletons. Notes on the study in general: Clones contracting day 15 to 85 were balanced CD4/CD8; later expanders leaned CD4+. Memory cells collected pre-infection included some clones that later responded, suggesting cross-reactive memory joined.

This clonotype has only a few counts. What it binds is not known. Germline V CDR1 and CDR2: MNHEY, SVGAGI. Unmatched junction bases numbered 4, after V lost 5 bases and J lost 4 bases. The CDR3 length is 14 residues. Input material: PBMCs or a T cell subset sorted from them (not recorded which). The clonotype comes from a man younger than 35 who had mild COVID-19 (a few samples of this study predate the infection). Cell type and time point are not known. V and J are TRBV6-5 and TRBJ1-5; 8 bases map to TRBD1. CDR3 region: CASSETGANQPQHF. DNA for the CDR3: TGTGCCAGCAGTGAGACAGGGGCGAATCAGCCCCAGCATTTT.